This T cell receptor beta chain was captured in a study of blood T cell repertoires in COVID-19. Looking at the study overall: The United States, Italy and Spain were the sources of the acute and convalescent COVID-19 samples. T cells, B-cell-depleted T cells, or PBMCs supplied cDNA or gDNA.

Original processing methods: It was from reference gene primer amplification that nucleated cell counts were estimated. The repertoire was sequenced with immunoSEQ multiplex PCR; TCRdb's copy has only in-frame clones and lacks some. For V, J and clone size, that table is used; D and trimming come from the DNA. The repertoire includes about 220,000 clones, more than 75% of them detected once, and roughly 3% sits in the top ten. The trim removed 6 bases at V and 5 bases at J, leaving 4 bases unmatched. This CDR3 is built from 13 residues. CDR1 is SGHTA, CDR2 FQGNSA, per germline. This TCR came from a woman in her twenties or thirties who had recovered from COVID-19. The genes are TRBV7-2 and TRBJ2-7, with 10 bases matching TRBD1. The sequenced sample consisted of peripheral blood. This CDR3 reads CASSFGQGDEQYF. Here the CDR3 DNA reads TGTGCCAGCAGTTTCGGACAGGGGGACGAGCAGTACTTC. Filled out from reference TRBV7-2 and TRBJ2-7, the complete variable domain reads GAGVSQSPSNKVTEKGKDVELRCDPISGHTALYWYRQSLGQGLEFLIYFQGNSAPDKSGLPSDRFSAERTGGSVSTLTIQRTQQEDSAVYLCASSFGQGDEQYFGPGTRLTVT.